Ten or more counts support the clone carrying this T cell receptor beta chain. The antigen remains unidentified. Everyone who gave samples was a healthy Caucasian. This record comes from a study of identical twins. V lost 6 bases, J lost 7 bases, and 19 bases lay in between. This CDR3 has 15 amino acids. A universal primer site was incorporated via template switching, and the cDNA contained unique molecular identifiers. TCRdb processed the 5' RACE reads anew with MiXCR; each CDR3 protein has one entry. The sample has about 700,000 distinct CDR3 sequences, more than 6.5% seen once. Study-level results: Modeled out-of-frame TCR alpha sharing in monozygotic twins fell below observed levels.

These data were also reused for a study on yellow fever vaccine responses in identical twins.

This receptor was identified in a woman between 18 and 30 years old in good health. The chain links TRBV12-3 or TRBV12-4 to TRBJ2-1, with a tentative D call TRBD2 (6 bases). Sequencing was performed on PBMCs. The CDR3, as DNA: TGTGCCAGCAGCACCAACGGGGGTAGGATGAATGAGCAGTTCTTC. Amino acid sequence: CASSTNGGRMNEQFF.